This T cell receptor (beta chain) was identified in a study of T cells in Graves' hyperthyroidism and ophthalmopathy. The source material, RNA transcripts, was used to amplify TCR beta CDR3 regions. An initial round of RT-PCR targeting the TCR CDR3 relied on the HTBI primer set. TCRdb passed the multiplex PCR reads through MiXCR, listing each CDR3 protein once. The table shows approximately 640,000 distinct CDR3 sequences, with roughly 45% occurring only once. The germline V gene has CDR1 DFQATT and CDR2 SNEGSKA (reference sequence). CDR3 length: 16 residues. Trimming stripped 0 bases from V and 0 bases from J, with 14 bases between.

The sequenced material came from peripheral blood or thyroid tissue (not recorded which). The clonotype was recovered from an adult man with Graves' disease, either hyperthyroidism or ophthalmopathy (not recorded which). This chain uses TRBV20-1 with TRBJ1-1; D might be TRBD1 (6 bases). As DNA, the CDR3 is TGCAGTGCTAGAGATTTCGCCGGGGACATGAACACTGAAGCTTTCTTT. Its protein is CSARDFAGDMNTEAFF.